What follows describes a single TCR beta chain. Using immunoSEQ multiplex PCR, the repertoire was profiled, and TCRdb retains in-frame clones only, with some absent. The sample holds over 40,000 clones, roughly 80% seen once. The sample comes from a study of OX40 agonist ivuxolimab in advanced cancers. Germline CDR1 MNHNY, CDR2 SVGAGI (reference sequence). There are 15 residues in the CDR3. V was cut by 2 bases and J by 3 bases, with 12 bases left in between. The gene calls are TRBV6-6 and TRBJ2-3; possibly TRBD1 for D (5 bases). The material sequenced was CD4+ or CD8+ T cells sorted from blood, taken in a trial of the OX40 agonist ivuxolimab. This clonotype was obtained from an adult with an advanced solid tumor such as melanoma, head and neck, liver or kidney cancer. The CDR3 region is CASSYQGVGTDTQYF. The CDR3 DNA reads TGTGCCAGCAGTTACCAAGGGGTCGGGACAGATACGCAGTATTTT.